The present T cell receptor (beta chain) was sequenced within a study of OX40 agonist ivuxolimab in advanced cancers. Across the whole study: Of mixed ages from about 23 to 85 and averaging approximately 60 years, the group was 65% to 85% male. The study's findings and limits: Expanded clones tended on average to be more numerous among CD8+ T cells than CD4+. The study observed clonal expansion of CD4+ and CD8+ blood T cells by week 6 at 0.1 to 3.0 mg/kg.

Libraries were prepared by immunoSEQ multiplex PCR; TCRdb keeps only in-frame clonotypes and omits some of them. The sample lists roughly 76,000 clones, over 75% occurring once. With respect to this clone: Antigen: not known.

The V and J ends lost 4 bases and 6 bases, in that order; junction bases with no gene match: 5. Germline CDR1 reads LGHNA; CDR2 reads YNFKEQ. The CDR3 sequence is 14 residues long. V and J are TRBV4-2 and TRBJ1-5; 8 bases are shared with TRBD1. This sequence was found in an adult with an advanced solid tumor such as melanoma, head and neck, liver or kidney cancer. The material sequenced was CD4+ or CD8+ T cells sorted from blood, taken in a trial of the OX40 agonist ivuxolimab. CDR3 sequence: CASSRDRGFQPQHF. The CDR3 DNA reads as TGTGCCAGCAGCCGAGACAGGGGTTTTCAGCCCCAGCATTTT.